These 27 T cell receptor beta chains came from one sample sequenced in a study of blood T cell repertoires in COVID-19. Data came from immunoSEQ multiplex PCR; TCRdb stores just in-frame clones and leaves some out. Of approximately 94,000 clones in the sample, 88% were seen once. Sequencing was performed on peripheral blood. These receptors were obtained from a human donor in a cohort sampled during active COVID-19.

The chain combines TRBV7-3 with TRBJ2-3; D is perhaps TRBD2 (5 bases). This CDR3 is 14 amino acids long. Germline V lookup: CDR1 SGHTA, CDR2 FQGTGA. The V end lost 5 bases, the J end lost 2 bases, and 11 bases lay between the germline ends. This CDR3 is CASSQRADTDTQYF. The CDR3 nucleotides are TGTGCCAGCAGCCAACGAGCGGACACAGATACGCAGTATTTT.

The chain carries TRBV18 and TRBJ1-2; TRBD1 matches 7 bases. Germline-derived CDR1 and CDR2 are KGHSH and LQKENI. The CDR3 has 13 residues. J gave up 8 bases and V 5 bases, and 8 bases lay outside the gene matches. This CDR3 is CASSEQGPSGYTF. CDR3 nucleotides: TGTGCCAGCTCAGAACAGGGGCCTTCGGGCTACACCTTC.

This rearrangement joins TRBV6-5 to TRBJ2-5; TRBD1 is a possible D gene (5 bases). In germline, CDR1 is MNHEY, CDR2 SVGAGI. V shed 6 bases and J shed 5 bases, with 19 bases lying between them. The CDR3 is made up of 15 amino acids. CDR3 region: CASSRRWGLSETQYF. In DNA form, the CDR3 reads TGTGCCAGCAGCCGCCGTTGGGGCCTCTCGGAGACCCAGTACTTC.

This clone was picked up one time. CDR3 in amino acids: CSVVQVNTEAFF. CDR3 in DNA: TGCAGCGTTGTACAGGTGAACACTGAAGCTTTCTTT. The chain links TRBV29-1 to TRBJ1-1, with a possible D match to TRBD1 (5 bases). Trimming pared 4 bases from V and 0 bases from J, leaving 6 bases between. CDR1 and CDR2 from the germline V gene are SQVTM and ANQGSEA. CDR3 length: 12 amino acids.

The V gene is TRBV5-1, the J gene TRBJ2-3, with TRBD2 matching over 9 bases. This CDR3 region has 16 residues. The germline gives CDR1 SGHRS, CDR2 YFSETQ. Trimming cost V 0 bases and J 4 bases; bases outside gene matches: 6. CDR3 sequence reads: CASSLEGGRVADTQYF. CDR3 bases: TGCGCCAGCAGCTTGGAAGGCGGGAGGGTAGCAGATACGCAGTATTTT. Complete variable domain (other parts from reference TRBV5-1 and TRBJ2-3): KAGVTQTPRYLIKTRGQQVTLSCSPISGHRSVSWYQQTPGQGLQFLFEYFSETQRNKGNFPGRFSGRQFSNSRSEMNVSTLELGDSALYLCASSLEGGRVADTQYFGPGTRLTVL.

The chain joins TRBV7-9 to TRBJ2-1; 7 nucleotides match TRBD2. V shed 2 bases and J 6 bases; nucleotides not matched to a gene: 4. The CDR3 has 14 residues. Germline V gives CDR1 SEHNR, CDR2 FQNEAQ (reference sequence). The CDR3 spells CASSLSTSSNEQFF. CDR3 DNA: TGTGCCAGCAGCTTATCGACTAGCTCCAATGAGCAGTTCTTC.

The chain recombines TRBV4-3 with TRBJ1-2; TRBD1 matches 7 bases. Per the germline V gene, CDR1 is LGHNA and CDR2 is YSLEER. CDR3 length: 14 residues. J was trimmed by 0 bases and V by 5 bases; bases with no gene match: 3. DNA for the CDR3: TGCGCCAGCAGCTATGACAGGGCTAACTATGGCTACACCTTC. Its translation: CASSYDRANYGYTF.

The chain recombines TRBV12-5 with TRBJ2-5; the D gene is possibly TRBD1 (5 bases). Germline loops: CDR1 LGHNT, CDR2 FRNRAP. Trimming stripped 0 bases from V and 5 bases from J, with 31 bases between. The CDR3 spans 21 residues. CDR3 loop: CASGLVRGLGPGSTAHETQYF. The CDR3 DNA reads as TGTGCTAGTGGTTTGGTACGAGGCCTGGGTCCAGGGTCTACGGCTCACGAGACCCAGTACTTC.

The chain couples TRBV6-6 to TRBJ2-1; 9 nucleotides align to TRBD2. The J segment lost 4 bases and the V segment lost 2 bases, leaving 6 bases of the junction unmatched. Germline V gene lookup returns CDR1 MNHNY and CDR2 SVGAGI (reference sequence). This CDR3 contains 16 residues. DNA for the CDR3: TGTGCCAGCAGTTACGAGTCTAGCGGGATGTACAATGAGCAGTTCTTC. Translating gives CASSYESSGMYNEQFF.

The rearrangement uses TRBV10-3 and TRBJ2-5, with 7 positions matching TRBD1. V lost 9 bases to trimming and J lost 5 bases; unmatched junction nucleotides: 9. The CDR3 is made up of 13 amino acids. Germline CDR1 ENHRY, CDR2 SYGVKD. As DNA, the CDR3 is TGTGCCATTTCGGACCCCAGGGGGGAGACCCAGTACTTC. Protein product: CAISDPRGETQYF.

This sequence joins TRBV28 and TRBJ1-5; 7 bases map to TRBD1. Germline CDR1 and CDR2: MDHEN and SYDVKM. V lost 3 bases to trimming and J lost 3 bases; unmatched junction nucleotides: 8. CDR3 size: 16 residues. CDR3 nucleotide sequence: TGTGCCAGCAGTTTGGTAGGCAGGGGGAACAATCAGCCCCAGCATTTT. Residues: CASSLVGRGNNQPQHF.

This rearrangement joins TRBV3-1 (or the pseudogene TRBV3-2) to TRBJ2-7; TRBD2 matches 15 bases. J was trimmed by 1 base and V by 2 bases; bases with no gene match: 9. The CDR3 is 19 amino acids. Germline CDR1 reads LGHDT; CDR2 reads YNNKEL (reference sequence). CDR3 sequence reads: CASSQMTGTSGRHSYEQYF. CDR3 in DNA: TGTGCCAGCAGCCAAATGACCGGGACTAGCGGGAGGCATTCCTACGAGCAGTACTTC.

This clone was found a few times. The chain uses TRBV6-5 and TRBJ2-5, with D hard to call. Germline V gives CDR1 MNHEY, CDR2 SVGAGI. The germline V and J ends were trimmed by 7 bases and 0 bases, with 9 bases remaining between them. The CDR3 has 13 amino acids. The CDR3 here is CASTKQYQETQYF. CDR3 bases: TGTGCCAGCACCAAACAGTACCAAGAGACCCAGTACTTC.

This rearrangement joins TRBV24-1 to TRBJ2-5; perhaps TRBD1 as D (6 bases). Trimming cost V 4 bases and J 7 bases, with 15 bases left between them. The CDR3 spans 14 residues. Per the germline V gene, CDR1 is KGHDR and CDR2 is SFDVKD. This chain's CDR3 is CATSESGTFGTQYF. The DNA of the CDR3 is TGTGCCACCAGTGAATCCGGGACATTCGGGACCCAGTACTTC.

The chain joins TRBV6-5 to TRBJ2-3; the match to TRBD1 covers 7 bases. Germline CDR1 MNHEY, CDR2 SVGAGI. The CDR3 runs 14 residues. Trimming took 6 bases from V and 0 from J; bases not matched to a gene: 3. The CDR3 loop is CASRDRASTDTQYF. As DNA, the CDR3 is TGTGCCAGCAGAGACAGGGCTAGCACAGATACGCAGTATTTT.

With respect to this clone: A much larger clone differs by one base, so this may be a read error. The chain recombines TRBV11-2 with TRBJ2-1; 10 bases align to TRBD2. The ends lost 6 bases at V and 0 bases at J; junction bases unmatched: 2. The length of the CDR3 is 15 residues. Germline assignment: CDR1 SGHAT and CDR2 FQNNGV. CDR3 sequence reads: CASRASGSSYNEQFF. The CDR3, as DNA: TGTGCCAGCAGGGCTAGCGGGAGCTCCTACAATGAGCAGTTCTTC.

V is TRBV4-3 and J is TRBJ1-5; D is uncertain. This CDR3 is built from 14 residues. Between the trimmed V and J ends, which lost 0 bases and 9 bases, there was a span of 12 bases. From germline, CDR1 is LGHNA and CDR2 YSLEER. CDR3 sequence (DNA): TGCGCCAGCAGCCAAGATCAGCACAGAGTGCCCCAGCATTTT. Its translation: CASSQDQHRVPQHF.

V gene TRBV27 combines with J gene TRBJ2-7; 11 bases map to TRBD1. CDR1 and CDR2 from the germline V gene are MNHEY and SMNVEV (reference sequence). The CDR3 extends over 15 amino acids. The V and J ends lost 2 bases and 3 bases, in that order; junction bases with no gene match: 3. DNA of the CDR3: TGTGCCAGCAGTTTACAGGGGACAGGGGGCTACGAGCAGTACTTC. Residues: CASSLQGTGGYEQYF.

The chain recombines TRBV27 with TRBJ1-2; 7 bases map to TRBD1. This CDR3 has 14 amino acids. The germline V gene has CDR1 MNHEY and CDR2 SMNVEV (reference sequence). V gave up 6 bases and J gave up 8 bases; unmatched junction bases: 12. The CDR3 DNA reads TGTGCCAGCAGGGCTTTCGACAGGGATTACGGCTACACCTTC. This translates into CASRAFDRDYGYTF.

This clone was picked up a small number of times. The gene calls are TRBV10-2 and TRBJ1-1; 10 bases match TRBD1. The CDR3 sequence is 17 residues long. V shed 6 bases, J shed 6 bases, and the junction held 16 bases outside the gene matches. Per the germline V gene, CDR1 is WSHSY and CDR2 is SAAADI. In DNA form, the CDR3 reads TGCGCCAGCAGGGGGACAGGGGTGAGGTGGGAGTTTCCTGAAGCTTTCTTT. It codes for CASRGTGVRWEFPEAFF.

The rearrangement joins TRBV19 to TRBJ2-3, with TRBD1 matching 8 bases. Germline CDR1 and CDR2: LNHDA and SQIVND (reference sequence). With 2 bases clipped from V and 1 base from J, the junction kept 2 bases outside the gene matches. This CDR3 has 15 amino acids. The CDR3 bases are TGTGCCAGTAGTATACCGACAGGGGGCACAGATACGCAGTATTTT. Translating it yields CASSIPTGGTDTQYF. The complete variable domain, with remaining parts taken from reference TRBV19 and TRBJ2-3, reads DGGITQSPKYLFRKEGQNVTLSCEQNLNHDAMYWYRQDPGQGLRLIYYSQIVNDFQKGDIAEGYSVSREKKESFPLTVTSAQKNPTAFYLCASSIPTGGTDTQYFGPGTRLTVL.

The rearrangement joins TRBV4-1 to TRBJ1-2; D remains ambiguous. V was pared by 0 bases and J by 3 bases, with 11 bases between. This CDR3 spans 15 amino acids. Germline loops: CDR1 MGHRA, CDR2 YSYEKL. The chain's CDR3 is CASSQEMTGYYGYTF. DNA of the CDR3: TGCGCCAGCAGCCAAGAGATGACGGGTTACTATGGCTACACCTTC.

The J gene is TRBJ1-1, the V gene TRBV7-9; 9 nucleotides line up with TRBD1. In germline, CDR1 is SEHNR, CDR2 FQNEAQ (reference sequence). This CDR3 is 15 amino acids long. V lost 5 bases and J lost 1; bases outside the gene matches: 5. The CDR3 DNA reads TGTGCCAGCAGCCCAAGGACAGGGGCGAACACTGAAGCTTTCTTT. Translated: CASSPRTGANTEAFF.

The chain carries TRBV5-6 and TRBJ2-1; 8 nucleotides line up with TRBD1. This CDR3 region has 15 residues. V trimming: 5 bases; J trimming: 3 bases; junction bases outside the gene matches: 7. From germline, CDR1 is SGHDT and CDR2 YYEEEE. The CDR3 DNA is TGTGCCAGCAGTGGCCCACAGGGGGTCTACAATGAGCAGTTCTTC. It encodes CASSGPQGVYNEQFF.

The V gene is TRBV7-5, the J gene TRBJ2-4; TRBD1 is the table's D call and was not checked against the DNA. TRBV7-5 counts as a pseudogene. The CDR3 length is 16 residues. The CDR3 DNA reads TGTGTCAGAAGCTTTATGGGACAGGGATGGAAAAGCATTCAGTACTTC. Protein sequence: CVRSFMGQGWKSIQYF.

This clone was counted only a few times. The rearrangement links TRBV4-1 to TRBJ1-6; a weak D match, TRBD1 (6 bases). The CDR3 runs 15 residues. Looked up from germline, CDR1 is MGHRA and CDR2 is YSYEKL. V was trimmed by 6 bases and J by 6 bases, leaving 15 bases between them. For the CDR3, the DNA is TGCGCCAGCAGTAGTTGGACAGATAGTAATTCACCCCTCCACTTT. Residues: CASSSWTDSNSPLHF.

This clone was detected only a few times. The chain uses TRBV27 and TRBJ1-2, with TRBD1 identical over 7 bases. Unmatched junction bases numbered 11, after V lost 4 bases and J lost 6 bases. From germline, CDR1 is MNHEY and CDR2 SMNVEV (reference sequence). The CDR3 has 15 residues. Here the CDR3 DNA reads TGTGCCAGCAGTTCCCGACTCCAGGGGGTTCATGGCTACACCTTC. Protein: CASSSRLQGVHGYTF.